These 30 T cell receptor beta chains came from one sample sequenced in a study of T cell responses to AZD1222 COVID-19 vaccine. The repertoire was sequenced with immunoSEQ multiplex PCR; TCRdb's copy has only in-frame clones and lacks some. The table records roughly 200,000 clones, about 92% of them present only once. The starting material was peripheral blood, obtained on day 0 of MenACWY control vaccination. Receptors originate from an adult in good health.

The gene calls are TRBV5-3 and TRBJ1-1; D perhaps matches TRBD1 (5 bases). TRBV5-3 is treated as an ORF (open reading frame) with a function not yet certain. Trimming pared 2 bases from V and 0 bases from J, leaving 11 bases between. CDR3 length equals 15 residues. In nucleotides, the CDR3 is TGTGCCAGAAGCTTTGCGACAGCCTTGAACACTGAAGCTTTCTTT. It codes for CARSFATALNTEAFF.

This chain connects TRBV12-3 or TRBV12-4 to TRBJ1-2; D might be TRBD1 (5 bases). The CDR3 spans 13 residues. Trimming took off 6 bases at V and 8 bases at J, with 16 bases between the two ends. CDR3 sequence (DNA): TGTGCCAGCAGGCCGGGACGAAGGACAGGCTACACCTTC. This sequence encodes CASRPGRRTGYTF.

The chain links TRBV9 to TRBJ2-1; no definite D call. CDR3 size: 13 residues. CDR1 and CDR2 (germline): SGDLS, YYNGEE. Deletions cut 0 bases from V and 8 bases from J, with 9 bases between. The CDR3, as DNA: TGTGCCAGCAGCGTAGGTACAGAGGATGAGCAGTTCTTC. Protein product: CASSVGTEDEQFF.

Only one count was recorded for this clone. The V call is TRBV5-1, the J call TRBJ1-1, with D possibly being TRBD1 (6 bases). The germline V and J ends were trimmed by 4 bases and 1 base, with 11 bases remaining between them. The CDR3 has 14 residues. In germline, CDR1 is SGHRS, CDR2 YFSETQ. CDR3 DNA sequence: TGCGCCAGCAGCCCGACAGGTACGAACACTGAAGCTTTCTTT. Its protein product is CASSPTGTNTEAFF. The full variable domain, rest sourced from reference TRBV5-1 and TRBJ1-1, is KAGVTQTPRYLIKTRGQQVTLSCSPISGHRSVSWYQQTPGQGLQFLFEYFSETQRNKGNFPGRFSGRQFSNSRSEMNVSTLELGDSALYLCASSPTGTNTEAFFGQGTRLTVV.

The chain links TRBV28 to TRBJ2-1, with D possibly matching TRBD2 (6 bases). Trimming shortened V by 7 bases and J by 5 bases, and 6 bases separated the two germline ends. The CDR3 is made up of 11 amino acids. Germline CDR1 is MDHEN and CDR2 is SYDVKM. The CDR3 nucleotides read TGTGCCAGCACTAGCGACAATGAGCAGTTCTTC. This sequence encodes CASTSDNEQFF.

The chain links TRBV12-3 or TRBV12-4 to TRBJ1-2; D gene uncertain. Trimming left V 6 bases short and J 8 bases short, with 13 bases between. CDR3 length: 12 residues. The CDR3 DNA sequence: TGTGCCAGCAGCCAAATAGGGAGCGGCTACACCTTC. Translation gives CASSQIGSGYTF.

The CDR3 protein is CAISETGDQPQHF. CDR3 nucleotides: TGTGCCATCAGTGAGACAGGGGATCAGCCCCAGCATTTT. V is TRBV10-3 and J is TRBJ1-5; the match to TRBD1 covers 7 bases. The CDR3 spans 13 residues. Germline V lookup: CDR1 ENHRY, CDR2 SYGVKD. With V trimmed by 2 bases and J by 5 bases, 0 bases remained unmatched.

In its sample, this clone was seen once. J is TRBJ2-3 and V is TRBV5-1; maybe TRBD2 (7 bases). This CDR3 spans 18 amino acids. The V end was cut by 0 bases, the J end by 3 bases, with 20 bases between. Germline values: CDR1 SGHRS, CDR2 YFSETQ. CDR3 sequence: CASSLGAAGAHVTDTQYF. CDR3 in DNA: TGCGCCAGCAGCTTGGGAGCTGCGGGGGCCCACGTGACAGATACGCAGTATTTT.

CDR3 sequence: CASSLGVGQRREDYGYTF. CDR3 nucleotide sequence: TGTGCCAGCAGCTTAGGAGTTGGCCAACGAAGGGAAGACTATGGCTACACCTTC. V usage is TRBV7-8 and J usage is TRBJ1-2; D is undetermined. The CDR3 is 18 residues long. V lost 1 base, J lost 3 bases, and 21 bases lay in between. Germline CDR1 and CDR2: SGHVS and FQNEAQ.

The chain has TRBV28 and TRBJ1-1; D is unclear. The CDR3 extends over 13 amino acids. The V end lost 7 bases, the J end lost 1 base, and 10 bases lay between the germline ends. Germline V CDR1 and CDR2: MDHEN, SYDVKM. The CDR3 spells CASKVATNTEAFF. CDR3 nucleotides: TGTGCCAGCAAGGTGGCGACGAACACTGAAGCTTTCTTT.

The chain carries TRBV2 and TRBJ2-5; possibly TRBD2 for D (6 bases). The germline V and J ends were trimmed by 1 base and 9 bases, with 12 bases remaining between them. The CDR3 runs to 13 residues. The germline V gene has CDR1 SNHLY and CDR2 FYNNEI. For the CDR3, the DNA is TGTGCCAGCAGTGAAGGACTCTCGGGGGCCCAGTACTTC. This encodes CASSEGLSGAQYF.

The CDR3: CASTEGASTDTQYF. DNA of the CDR3: TGTGCCAGCACTGAGGGGGCGAGCACAGATACGCAGTATTTT. The genes are TRBV11-2 and TRBJ2-3; 7 bases map to TRBD1. The germline V gene encodes CDR1 SGHAT and CDR2 FQNNGV. Unmatched junction bases numbered 4, after V lost 7 bases and J lost 0 bases. This CDR3 has 14 amino acids.

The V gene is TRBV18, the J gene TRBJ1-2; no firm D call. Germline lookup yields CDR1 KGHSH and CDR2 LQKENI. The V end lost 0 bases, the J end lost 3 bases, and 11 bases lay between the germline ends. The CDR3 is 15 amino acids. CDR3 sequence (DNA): TGTGCCAGCTCACCACCGAACCGGGAAGACTATGGCTACACCTTC. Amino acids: CASSPPNREDYGYTF. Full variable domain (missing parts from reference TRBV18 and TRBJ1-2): NAGVMQNPRHLVRRRGQEARLRCSPMKGHSHVYWYRQLPEEGLKFMVYLQKENIIDESGMPKERFSAEFPKEGPSILRIQQVVRGDSAAYFCASSPPNREDYGYTFGSGTRLTVV.

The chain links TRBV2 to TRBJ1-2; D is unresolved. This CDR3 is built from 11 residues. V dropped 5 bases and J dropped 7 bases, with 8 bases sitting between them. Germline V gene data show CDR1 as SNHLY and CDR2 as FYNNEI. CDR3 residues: CASSLTTGYTF. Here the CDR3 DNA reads TGTGCCAGCAGTCTGACGACTGGCTACACCTTC.

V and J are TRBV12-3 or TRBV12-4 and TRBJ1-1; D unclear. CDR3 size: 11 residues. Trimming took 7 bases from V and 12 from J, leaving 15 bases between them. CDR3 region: CASTPGVITFF. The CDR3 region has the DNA TGTGCCAGCACGCCGGGAGTCATAACTTTCTTT.

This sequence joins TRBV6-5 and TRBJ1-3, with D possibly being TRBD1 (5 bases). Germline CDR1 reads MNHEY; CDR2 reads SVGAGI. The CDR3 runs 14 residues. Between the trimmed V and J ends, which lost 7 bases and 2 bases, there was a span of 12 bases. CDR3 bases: TGTGCCAGCAAGGTGGGGGAGGCTGGAAACACCATATATTTT. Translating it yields CASKVGEAGNTIYF.

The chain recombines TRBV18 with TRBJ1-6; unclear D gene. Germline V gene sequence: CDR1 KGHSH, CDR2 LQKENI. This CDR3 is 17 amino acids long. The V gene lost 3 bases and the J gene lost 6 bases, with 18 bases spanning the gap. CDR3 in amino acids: CASSPTGSGVGNSPLHF. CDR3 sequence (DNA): TGTGCCAGCTCACCCACCGGGTCCGGGGTAGGTAATTCACCCCTCCACTTT.

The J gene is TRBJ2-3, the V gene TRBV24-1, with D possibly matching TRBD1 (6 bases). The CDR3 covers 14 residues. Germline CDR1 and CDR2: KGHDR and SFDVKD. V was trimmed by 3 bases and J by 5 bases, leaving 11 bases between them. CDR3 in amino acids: CATSDGGWIDTQYF. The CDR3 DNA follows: TGTGCCACCAGTGATGGGGGCTGGATAGATACGCAGTATTTT.

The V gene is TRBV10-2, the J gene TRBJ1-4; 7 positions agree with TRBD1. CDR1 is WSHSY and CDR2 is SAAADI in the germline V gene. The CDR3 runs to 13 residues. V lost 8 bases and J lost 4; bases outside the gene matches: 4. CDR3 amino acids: CASGRDSNEKLFF. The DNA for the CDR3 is TGCGCCAGCGGTAGGGACAGTAATGAAAAACTGTTTTTT.

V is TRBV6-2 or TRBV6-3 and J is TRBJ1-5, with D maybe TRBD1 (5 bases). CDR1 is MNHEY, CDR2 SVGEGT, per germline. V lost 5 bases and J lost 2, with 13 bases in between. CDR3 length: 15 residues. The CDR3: CASSPLGTGNQPQHF. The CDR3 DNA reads TGTGCCAGCAGTCCCCTCGGGACGGGCAATCAGCCCCAGCATTTT.

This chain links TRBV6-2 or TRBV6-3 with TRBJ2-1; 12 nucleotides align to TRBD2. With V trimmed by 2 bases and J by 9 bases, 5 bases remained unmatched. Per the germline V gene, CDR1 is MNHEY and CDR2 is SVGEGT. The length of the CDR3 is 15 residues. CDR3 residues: CASSYPSGGAGEQFF. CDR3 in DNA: TGTGCCAGCAGTTACCCTAGCGGGGGGGCAGGTGAGCAGTTCTTC.

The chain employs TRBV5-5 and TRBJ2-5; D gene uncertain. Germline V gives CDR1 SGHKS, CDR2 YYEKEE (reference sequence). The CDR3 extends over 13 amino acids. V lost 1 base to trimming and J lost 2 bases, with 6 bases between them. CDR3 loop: CASSLRVQETQYF. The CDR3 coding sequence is TGTGCCAGCAGCTTGCGGGTTCAAGAGACCCAGTACTTC.

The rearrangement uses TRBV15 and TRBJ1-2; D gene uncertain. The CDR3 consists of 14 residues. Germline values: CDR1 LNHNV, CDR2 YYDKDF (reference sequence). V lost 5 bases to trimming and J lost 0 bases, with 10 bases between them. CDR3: CATSGPGSNYGYTF. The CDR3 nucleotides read TGTGCCACCAGCGGACCAGGTTCTAACTATGGCTACACCTTC. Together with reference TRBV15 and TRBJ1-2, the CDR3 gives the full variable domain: DAMVIQNPRYQVTQFGKPVTLSCSQTLNHNVMYWYQQKSSQAPKLLFHYYDKDFNNEADTPDNFQSRRPNTSFCFLDIRSPGLGDTAMYLCATSGPGSNYGYTFGSGTRLTVV.

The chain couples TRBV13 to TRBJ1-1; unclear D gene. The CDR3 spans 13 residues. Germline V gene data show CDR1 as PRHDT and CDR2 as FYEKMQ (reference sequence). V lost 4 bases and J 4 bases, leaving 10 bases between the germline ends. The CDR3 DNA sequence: TGTGCCAGCAGCTCCGGGAGGTCCACTGAAGCTTTCTTT. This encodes CASSSGRSTEAFF.

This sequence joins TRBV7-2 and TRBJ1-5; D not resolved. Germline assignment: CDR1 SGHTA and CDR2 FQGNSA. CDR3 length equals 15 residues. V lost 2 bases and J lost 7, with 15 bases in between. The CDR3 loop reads CASSLTLGNGQPQHF. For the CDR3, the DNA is TGTGCCAGCAGCTTAACTCTCGGGAACGGACAGCCCCAGCATTTT.

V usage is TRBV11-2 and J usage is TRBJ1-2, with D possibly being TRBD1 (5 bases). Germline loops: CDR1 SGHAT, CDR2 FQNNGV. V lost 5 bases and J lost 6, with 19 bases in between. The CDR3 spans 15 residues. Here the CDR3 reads CASSPRAQGFHGYTF. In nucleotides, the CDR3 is TGTGCCAGCAGCCCTAGAGCCCAGGGATTTCATGGCTACACCTTC. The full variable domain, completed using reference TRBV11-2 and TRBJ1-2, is EAGVAQSPRYKIIEKRQSVAFWCNPISGHATLYWYQQILGQGPKLLIQFQNNGVVDDSQLPKDRFSAERLKGVDSTLKIQPAKLEDSAVYLCASSPRAQGFHGYTFGSGTRLTVV.

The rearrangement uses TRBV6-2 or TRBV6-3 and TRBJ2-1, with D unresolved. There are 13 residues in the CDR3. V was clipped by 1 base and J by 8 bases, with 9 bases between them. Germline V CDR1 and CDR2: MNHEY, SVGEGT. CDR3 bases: TGTGCCAGCAGTTACTTCAACCTTGATGAGCAGTTCTTC. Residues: CASSYFNLDEQFF.

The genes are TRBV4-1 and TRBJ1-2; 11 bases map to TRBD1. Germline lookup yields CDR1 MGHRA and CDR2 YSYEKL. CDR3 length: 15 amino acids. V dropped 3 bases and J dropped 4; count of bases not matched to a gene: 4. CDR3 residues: CASSQGQGDLYGYTF. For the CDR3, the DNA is TGCGCCAGCAGCCAGGGACAGGGGGACCTCTATGGCTACACCTTC.

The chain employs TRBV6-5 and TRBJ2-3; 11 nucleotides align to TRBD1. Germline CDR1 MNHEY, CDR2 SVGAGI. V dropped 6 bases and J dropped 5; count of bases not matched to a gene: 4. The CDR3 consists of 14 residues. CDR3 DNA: TGTGCCAGCAGACTGGACAGGGGGCGAGATACGCAGTATTTT. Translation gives CASRLDRGRDTQYF.

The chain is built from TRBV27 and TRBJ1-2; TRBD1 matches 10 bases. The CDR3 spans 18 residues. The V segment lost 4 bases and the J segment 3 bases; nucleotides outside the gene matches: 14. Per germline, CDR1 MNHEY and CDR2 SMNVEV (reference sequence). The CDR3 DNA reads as TGTGCCAGCAGTTACTTGTCCGGGACAGGGGCTAAGTACTATGGCTACACCTTC. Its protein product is CASSYLSGTGAKYYGYTF.